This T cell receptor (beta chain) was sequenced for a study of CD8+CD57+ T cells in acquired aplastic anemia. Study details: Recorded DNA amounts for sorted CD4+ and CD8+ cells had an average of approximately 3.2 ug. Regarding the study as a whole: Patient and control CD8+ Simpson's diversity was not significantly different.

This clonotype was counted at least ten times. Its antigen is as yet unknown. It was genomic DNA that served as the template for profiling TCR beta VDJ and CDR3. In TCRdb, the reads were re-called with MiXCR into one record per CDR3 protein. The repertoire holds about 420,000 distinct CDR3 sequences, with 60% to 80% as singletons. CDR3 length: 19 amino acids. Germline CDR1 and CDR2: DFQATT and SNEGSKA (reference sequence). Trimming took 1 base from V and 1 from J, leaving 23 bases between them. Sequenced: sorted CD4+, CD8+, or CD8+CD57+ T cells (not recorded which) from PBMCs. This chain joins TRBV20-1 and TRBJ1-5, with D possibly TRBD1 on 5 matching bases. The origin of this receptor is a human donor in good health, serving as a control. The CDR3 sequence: CSARVQGSRQGESNQPQHF. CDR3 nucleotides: TGCAGTGCTAGAGTCCAGGGCAGTCGACAAGGGGAGAGCAATCAGCCCCAGCATTTT.